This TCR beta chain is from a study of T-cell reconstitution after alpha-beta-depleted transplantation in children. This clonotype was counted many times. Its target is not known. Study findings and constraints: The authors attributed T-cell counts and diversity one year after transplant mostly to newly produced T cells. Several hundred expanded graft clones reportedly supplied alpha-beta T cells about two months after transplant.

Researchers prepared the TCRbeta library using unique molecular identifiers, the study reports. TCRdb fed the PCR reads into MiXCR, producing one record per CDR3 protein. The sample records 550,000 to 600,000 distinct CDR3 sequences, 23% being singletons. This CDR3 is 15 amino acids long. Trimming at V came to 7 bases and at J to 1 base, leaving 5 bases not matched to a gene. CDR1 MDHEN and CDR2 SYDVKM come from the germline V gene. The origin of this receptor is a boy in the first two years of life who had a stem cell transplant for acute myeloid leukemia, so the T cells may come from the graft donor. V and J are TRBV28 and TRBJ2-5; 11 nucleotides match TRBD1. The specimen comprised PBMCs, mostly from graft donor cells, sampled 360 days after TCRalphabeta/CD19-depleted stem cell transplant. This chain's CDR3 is CASTHGTGGQETQYF. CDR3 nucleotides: TGTGCCAGCACCCACGGGACAGGGGGCCAAGAGACCCAGTACTTC.